This T cell receptor (beta chain) stems from a study of T cell repertoires in cytomegalovirus infection. Study details: It was the public TCR beta signatures that indicated both CMV infection and matching HLA type.

V shed 6 bases and J shed 5 bases, with 14 bases lying between them. CDR3 length: 14 amino acids. Study-wide findings and caveats: The cumulative frequency of public TCR beta families distinguished individuals who carried CMV together with the relevant HLA. Within the response measured ex vivo, HLA-C-restricted CMV-specific TCR beta clonotypes were dominant.

Each CDR3 protein is one row after TCRdb ran MiXCR on the reads. This sample has roughly 150,000 distinct CDR3 sequences, with roughly a quarter found just once. This clonotype was detected a few times. The antigen remains unidentified. The rearrangement links TRBV23-1 to TRBJ1-5; no definite D call. TRBV23-1 is labeled an ORF, and its function is uncertain. The sequenced sample consisted of PBMCs. The TCR originated in a human donor in good health (CMV status not recorded). Some clones in this sample may be carry-over from other donors' samples. The CDR3 here is CASSRLDGYQPQHF. The CDR3 bases are TGCGCCAGCAGCAGATTGGACGGCTATCAGCCCCAGCATTTT.